Listed here are 14 T cell receptor beta chains from one sample, sequenced in a study of shared clonotypes between healthy human individuals. Libraries were prepared by immunoSEQ multiplex PCR; TCRdb keeps only in-frame clonotypes and omits some of them. This sample has about 670,000 clones; 72% occur once, and the top ten carry about 2%. Material for sequencing was memory CD4+ T cells sorted from blood. Subset given: CD45RA-negative fraction. Receptors were obtained from a woman in her thirties in good health.

The chain recombines TRBV18 with TRBJ1-2; D unclear. This CDR3 is 12 amino acids long. Trimming took 6 bases from V and 6 from J, leaving 11 bases between them. Germline V gene sequence: CDR1 KGHSH, CDR2 LQKENI. The CDR3 nucleotides are TGTGCCAGCTCCATGGAGGAGAATGGCTACACCTTC. This codes for CASSMEENGYTF.

This clone has just one count. The gene calls are TRBV7-2 and TRBJ2-1, with TRBD2 matching over 12 bases. The CDR3 consists of 15 residues. Germline assignment: CDR1 SGHTA and CDR2 FQGNSA. J was trimmed by 3 bases and V by 4 bases; bases with no gene match: 1. Here the CDR3 reads CASSWTSGNYNEQFF. DNA of the CDR3: TGTGCCAGCAGCTGGACTAGCGGGAACTACAATGAGCAGTTCTTC.

V gene TRBV29-1 combines with J gene TRBJ2-3, with D possibly matching TRBD2 (7 bases). This CDR3 contains 14 residues. The ends were cut back, 4 bases at V and 5 bases at J, with 16 bases in the middle. Germline V gene sequence: CDR1 SQVTM, CDR2 ANQGSEA. This CDR3 is CSVGEGGTKDTQYF. DNA of the CDR3: TGCAGCGTTGGCGAGGGGGGGACAAAAGATACGCAGTATTTT.

The V and J genes are TRBV19 and TRBJ2-7, with D possibly being TRBD1 (5 bases). V lost 3 bases and J lost 1, with 16 bases in between. This CDR3 is 16 amino acids long. CDR1 LNHDA and CDR2 SQIVND come from the germline V gene (reference sequence). The CDR3 bases are TGTGCCAGTAGTATGATGAGCAGGGCCTTATCCTACGAGCAGTACTTC. It is translated as CASSMMSRALSYEQYF.

The chain uses TRBV6-1 and TRBJ2-3; 7 bases align to TRBD2. Germline V lookup: CDR1 MNHNS, CDR2 SASEGT. CDR3 length: 15 amino acids. V lost 4 bases, J lost 5 bases, and 9 bases stayed unmatched. CDR3: CASSGFGGSIDTQYF. In DNA form, the CDR3 reads TGTGCCAGCAGTGGGTTTGGCGGGAGTATAGATACGCAGTATTTT.

A few counts support this clone. The chain uses TRBV29-1 and TRBJ2-1, with TRBD2 as a possible D gene (5 bases). Germline lookup yields CDR1 SQVTM and CDR2 ANQGSEA. The V end was cut by 3 bases, the J end by 4 bases, with 13 bases between. The length of the CDR3 is 14 residues. For the CDR3, the DNA is TGCAGCGTTGACTCCCAGCGGAGATACAATGAGCAGTTCTTC. Protein product: CSVDSQRRYNEQFF.

This chain connects TRBV6-5 to TRBJ2-7, with D possibly being TRBD1 (6 bases). Trimming took 2 bases from V and 2 from J, leaving 10 bases between them. Germline CDR1 is MNHEY and CDR2 is SVGAGI. The CDR3 spans 14 residues. The CDR3 DNA is TGTGCCAGCAGTTACGTGGACAGCACCTACGAGCAGTACTTC. Translation: CASSYVDSTYEQYF.

In its sample, this clone was seen a few times. The chain carries TRBV18 and TRBJ2-5; no firm D call. The CDR3 is made up of 13 amino acids. With 1 base removed from V and 2 bases from J, the gap between germline ends came to 5 bases. Germline V CDR1 and CDR2: KGHSH, LQKENI. The CDR3: CASSPQEQETQYF. In nucleotides, the CDR3 is TGTGCCAGCTCACCACAGGAACAAGAGACCCAGTACTTC.

The genes are TRBV7-9 and TRBJ1-1; D not certain. This CDR3 is 13 amino acids long. Germline V CDR1 and CDR2: SEHNR, FQNEAQ (reference sequence). V was cut by 0 bases and J by 3 bases, with 5 bases left in between. The CDR3 nucleotides are TGTGCCAGCAGCTTAGCGTCGGACACTGAAGCTTTCTTT. This encodes CASSLASDTEAFF. Full variable domain (rest looked up from reference TRBV7-9 and TRBJ1-1): DTGVSQNPRHKITKRGQNVTFRCDPISEHNRLYWYRQTLGQGPEFLTYFQNEAQLEKSRLLSDRFSAERPKGSFSTLEIQRTEQGDSAMYLCASSLASDTEAFFGQGTRLTVV.

CDR3 protein: CASRDSSSYEQYF. The CDR3 region has the DNA TGTGCCAGTAGGGACAGTTCGTCCTACGAGCAGTACTTC. The J gene is TRBJ2-7, the V gene TRBV19; D perhaps matches TRBD1 (6 bases). The CDR3 runs 13 residues. Germline V CDR1 and CDR2: LNHDA, SQIVND (reference sequence). V was pared by 6 bases and J by 1 base, with 10 bases between.

This chain connects TRBV7-2 to TRBJ2-7, with TRBD2 identical over 8 bases. The V gene's germline CDR1 is SGHTA and CDR2 FQGNSA. The CDR3 spans 15 residues. Trimming took 5 bases from V and 0 from J; bases not matched to a gene: 6. This CDR3 is CASSRTSGLSYEQYF. CDR3 coding DNA: TGTGCCAGCAGCCGCACTAGCGGACTCTCCTACGAGCAGTACTTC.

The CDR3 nucleotides are TGTGCCAGCAGCCGTGGAGCGGATACCACAGATACGCAGTATTTT. It is translated as CASSRGADTTDTQYF. The chain carries TRBV7-9 and TRBJ2-3; D might be TRBD2 (5 bases). The CDR3 sequence is 15 residues long. V was shortened by 5 bases and J by 2 bases, with 14 bases between the two germline ends. The V gene's germline CDR1 is SEHNR and CDR2 FQNEAQ (reference sequence).

The J gene is TRBJ2-3, the V gene TRBV5-5, with no clear D. The V and J ends lost 4 bases and 0 bases respectively, with 15 bases between them. The CDR3 contains 16 residues. CDR1 is SGHKS and CDR2 is YYEKEE in the germline V gene (reference sequence). CDR3 in amino acids: CASSITAGFSTDTQYF. Here the CDR3 DNA reads TGTGCCAGCAGCATCACAGCCGGGTTTAGCACAGATACGCAGTATTTT.

This clone turned up a few times. The CDR3 nucleotides read TGTGCCAGCAGCGTAGGTCCGGGGAACACTGAAGCTTTCTTT. Encoded protein: CASSVGPGNTEAFF. The chain joins TRBV9 to TRBJ1-1, with D hard to call. Trimming took off 0 bases at V and 1 base at J, with 7 bases between the two ends. Looked up from germline, CDR1 is SGDLS and CDR2 is YYNGEE. The CDR3 is made up of 14 amino acids. Based on the CDR3 plus reference TRBV9 and TRBJ1-1, the full variable domain is DSGVTQTPKHLITATGQRVTLRCSPRSGDLSVYWYQQSLDQGLQFLIQYYNGEERAKGNILERFSAQQFPDLHSELNLSSLELGDSALYFCASSVGPGNTEAFFGQGTRLTVV.